This TCR beta chain was profiled in a study of cytomegalovirus exposure and HLA in healthy donors. In the PCR, 60 Vbeta and 13 Jbeta primers were used. The protocol was immunoSEQ multiplex PCR, while the TCRdb copy is restricted to in-frame clones and leaves out a portion. The clone table shows 40,000 or so clones, with the ten largest holding over 7%. From germline, CDR1 is MNHEY and CDR2 SMNVEV (reference sequence). V shed 5 bases, J shed 8 bases, and the junction held 14 bases outside the gene matches. There are 15 residues in the CDR3. Nominally healthy donors provided the samples, though records likely missed some immune exposures.

This clonotype originated in a male donor in good health and CMV-seronegative. Sequenced material: PBMCs. V is TRBV27 and J is TRBJ1-2, with 7 bases matching TRBD1. The CDR3 nucleotides read TGTGCCAGCAGTCCCACGGGACAGAGAATGAGGGGCTACACCTTC. The encoded protein is CASSPTGQRMRGYTF.